This T cell receptor beta chain was identified during a study of blood T cell repertoires in COVID-19. Study-wide context: Both acute and convalescent COVID-19 samples were obtained from the United States, Italy and Spain. PBMCs, B-cell-depleted T cells, or T cells were the source of the cDNA or gDNA that made up the material.

Trimming took 8 bases from V and 2 from J, leaving 26 bases between them. This CDR3 region has 18 residues. Germline values: CDR1 SGHVS, CDR2 FNYEAQ. Generated by immunoSEQ multiplex PCR, the TCRdb table keeps only in-frame clones and is missing some. The table lists around 220,000 clones, around 80% of them singletons. Sequencing was carried out using peripheral blood. The chain links TRBV7-6 to TRBJ2-3, with D perhaps matching TRBD2 (7 bases). The sequence came from a woman aged 35 to 49 with active or convalescent COVID-19. For the CDR3, the DNA is TGTGCCAGCCGGGGGGCATATACAGGGTTAGGGCCCACAGATACGCAGTATTTT. Amino acid sequence: CASRGAYTGLGPTDTQYF.